Below are 23 T cell receptor beta chains sequenced from a single sample in a study of blood T cell repertoires in COVID-19. Repertoires were generated with immunoSEQ multiplex PCR, while TCRdb's copy carries only in-frame clones and drops some. The table has about 350,000 clones, around nine tenths seen once. Material: peripheral blood. These TCRs come from a young woman who had recovered from COVID-19.

This sequence joins TRBV5-1 and TRBJ2-7, with TRBD1 matching 11 bases. The V and J ends lost 4 bases and 3 bases, in that order; junction bases with no gene match: 3. This CDR3 has 14 residues. The germline gives CDR1 SGHRS, CDR2 YFSETQ. The DNA of the CDR3 is TGCGCCAGCAGCACCGGGACAGGGGGCTACGAGCAGTACGTC. Its protein product is CASSTGTGGYEQYV.

The rearrangement links TRBV6-2 or TRBV6-3 to TRBJ1-5, with 10 bases that match TRBD1. The CDR3 sequence is 14 residues long. Germline V gene data show CDR1 as MNHEY and CDR2 as SVGEGT. Trimming at V came to 5 bases and at J to 9 bases, leaving 7 bases not matched to a gene. The CDR3 reads CASSDDRGPWPQHF. Written as DNA, the CDR3 is TGTGCCAGCAGTGATGACAGGGGGCCATGGCCCCAGCATTTT.

The CDR3, as DNA: TGTGCCAGCAGCGCGGCTAGCGGACAAGAGACCCAGTACTTC. Translating gives CASSAASGQETQYF. The rearrangement links TRBV7-2 to TRBJ2-5, with 7 bases fitting TRBD2. The CDR3 consists of 14 residues. V shed 5 bases and J 2 bases; nucleotides not matched to a gene: 5. Germline-derived CDR1 and CDR2 are SGHTA and FQGNSA.

The V and J genes are TRBV29-1 and TRBJ2-1; D not certain. The CDR3 length is 11 residues. V dropped 8 bases and J dropped 9 bases, with 14 bases sitting between them. Germline CDR1 reads SQVTM; CDR2 reads ANQGSEA. The CDR3 DNA sequence: TGCAGCATGTTGGAGTTGGGTGAGCAGTTCTTC. Protein: CSMLELGEQFF.

The genes are TRBV5-6 and TRBJ2-7; possible D gene TRBD2, 6 bases. V shed 3 bases and J shed 6 bases, with 10 bases lying between them. The germline CDR1 and CDR2 sequences are SGHDT and YYEEEE. The CDR3 extends over 12 amino acids. The CDR3 DNA follows: TGTGCCAGCAGCTCACTAGCCGGCGAGCAGTACGTC. It yields the protein CASSSLAGEQYV.

This clone appeared once. The chain carries TRBV12-3 or TRBV12-4 and TRBJ2-5; D is ambiguous. Trimming took 5 bases from V and 1 from J, leaving 2 bases between them. This CDR3 spans 11 amino acids. The CDR3 protein is CASSRQETQYF. The DNA for the CDR3 is TGTGCCAGCAGTCGCCAAGAGACCCAGTACTTC.

V usage is TRBV7-8 and J usage is TRBJ1-1, with 7 bases that match TRBD1. V shed 7 bases and J 2 bases; nucleotides not matched to a gene: 10. The germline V gene encodes CDR1 SGHVS and CDR2 FQNEAQ. The CDR3 has 15 residues. CDR3 sequence reads: CASTEGALSNTEAFF. CDR3 DNA sequence: TGTGCCAGCACCGAGGGGGCTCTTTCTAACACTGAAGCTTTCTTT.

Note on this clone: Other DNA sequences in this sample translate to the same CDR3. The rearrangement uses TRBV6-2 or TRBV6-3 and TRBJ2-2, with unresolved D. Trimming removed 0 bases at V and 4 bases at J, with 3 bases between. This CDR3 is built from 13 residues. Germline CDR1 reads MNHEY; CDR2 reads SVGEGT. The CDR3 region is CASSYSSTGELFF. CDR3 bases: TGTGCCAGCAGTTACTCCAGCACCGGGGAGCTGTTTTTT.

The chain's CDR3 is CASSLGSTGRYPEQFF. The DNA for the CDR3 is TGTGCCAGCAGCTTGGGTTCGACAGGGCGTTATCCTGAGCAGTTCTTC. This chain joins TRBV11-2 and TRBJ2-1; 7 bases fit TRBD1. CDR1 and CDR2 from the germline V gene are SGHAT and FQNNGV. The CDR3 consists of 16 residues. The junction had 14 bases not matched to a gene; V was cut back by 3 bases and J by 9 bases.

The genes are TRBV10-1 and TRBJ2-2; 7 nucleotides align to TRBD2. CDR1 and CDR2 (germline): WNHNN, SYGVQD (reference sequence). The CDR3 sequence is 15 residues long. V was pared by 3 bases and J by 7 bases, with 8 bases of the junction left unmatched. CDR3 protein: CASSDPGLVHGELFF. The CDR3 nucleotides are TGCGCCAGCAGTGACCCCGGACTAGTCCACGGGGAGCTGTTTTTT.

The genes are TRBV7-2 and TRBJ2-2; tentative D call: TRBD1 (5 bases). Germline lookup yields CDR1 SGHTA and CDR2 FQGNSA. CDR3 size: 17 residues. V gave up 2 bases and J gave up 2 bases, with 15 bases separating them. The CDR3 loop reads CASSLRFTGINTGELFF. As DNA, the CDR3 is TGTGCCAGCAGCTTAAGATTTACAGGAATAAACACCGGGGAGCTGTTTTTT.

The V and J genes are TRBV4-3 and TRBJ2-3, with 9 bases that match TRBD2. Trimming cost V 2 bases and J 4 bases; bases outside gene matches: 19. CDR3 length: 20 amino acids. Germline loops: CDR1 LGHNA, CDR2 YSLEER. The CDR3 sequence: CASSQQSLGRASGVPDTQYF. In DNA form, the CDR3 reads TGCGCCAGCAGCCAACAATCCCTAGGGAGGGCTAGCGGGGTTCCAGATACGCAGTATTTT.

V is TRBV5-1 and J is TRBJ2-5, with a weak D call TRBD1 (5 bases). Germline CDR1 reads SGHRS; CDR2 reads YFSETQ. CDR3 length: 17 residues. Between the trimmed V and J ends, which lost 4 bases and 5 bases, there was a span of 24 bases. For the CDR3, the DNA is TGCGCCAGCAGCAATCTATTGCTAACAGGACGCGGCGAGACCCAGTACTTC. Its protein is CASSNLLLTGRGETQYF.

This clone was observed a few times. V gene TRBV6-2 or TRBV6-3 combines with J gene TRBJ2-2, with no clear D. The germline CDR1 and CDR2 sequences are MNHEY and SVGEGT. There are 16 residues in the CDR3. Trimming shortened V by 5 bases and J by 2 bases, and 15 bases separated the two germline ends. CDR3 sequence (DNA): TGTGCCAGCAGTCCCCGGGTGTTGCTCAACACCGGGGAGCTGTTTTTT. Its protein product is CASSPRVLLNTGELFF.

This chain joins TRBV12-5 and TRBJ2-5; tentatively, D is TRBD1 (6 bases). Trimming pared 1 base from V and 5 bases from J, leaving 11 bases between. Germline lookup yields CDR1 LGHNT and CDR2 FRNRAP. This CDR3 is 14 amino acids long. Written as DNA, the CDR3 is TGTGCTAGTGGTTTGGCAGGGGTATCGGAGACCCAGTACTTC. Its protein is CASGLAGVSETQYF.

The V and J genes are TRBV9 and TRBJ2-1, with a possible D match to TRBD2 (6 bases). V was cut by 0 bases and J by 3 bases, with 19 bases left in between. Germline CDR1 reads SGDLS; CDR2 reads YYNGEE. The CDR3 is made up of 18 amino acids. CDR3 sequence (DNA): TGTGCCAGCAGCGTAGTCCCGCAAATAGCGGAAAACTACAATGAGCAGTTCTTC. It specifies CASSVVPQIAENYNEQFF.

This sequence joins TRBV5-1 and TRBJ1-2; no clear D gene. CDR1 SGHRS and CDR2 YFSETQ come from the germline V gene. This CDR3 is 15 amino acids long. Trimming removed 2 bases from V and 4 bases from J, with 15 bases in between. CDR3: CASSFLPGPPYGYTF. CDR3 nucleotides: TGCGCCAGCAGCTTTCTACCAGGTCCCCCCTATGGCTACACCTTC.

The chain carries TRBV30 and TRBJ1-5; perhaps TRBD1 as D (6 bases). Trimming took 2 bases from V and 1 from J, leaving 9 bases between them. The CDR3 consists of 14 residues. Germline-derived CDR1 and CDR2 are GTSNPN and SVGIG (reference sequence). Here the CDR3 reads CAWSLTGSNQPQHF. The CDR3 DNA reads TGTGCCTGGAGTCTGACAGGCAGCAATCAGCCCCAGCATTTT.

The chain couples TRBV4-1 to TRBJ2-2; D remains ambiguous. The CDR3 sequence is 15 residues long. Trimming removed 0 bases at V and 7 bases at J, with 12 bases between. Per germline, CDR1 MGHRA and CDR2 YSYEKL. This chain's CDR3 is CASSQDYPRNGELFF. The CDR3 DNA sequence: TGCGCCAGCAGCCAAGACTATCCTAGAAACGGGGAGCTGTTTTTT.

The chain employs TRBV7-8 and TRBJ1-1; D is undetermined. V was clipped by 5 bases and J by 7 bases, with 14 bases between them. The CDR3 length is 13 residues. Germline assignment: CDR1 SGHVS and CDR2 FQNEAQ. The DNA for the CDR3 is TGTGCCAGCAGCCCGACGTACAGCGGTGAAGCTTTCTTT. It encodes CASSPTYSGEAFF.

The gene calls are TRBV6-5 and TRBJ2-3; D ambiguous. V dropped 11 bases and J dropped 2 bases, with 17 bases sitting between them. Germline V gene data show CDR1 as MNHEY and CDR2 as SVGAGI. The CDR3 loop spans 14 amino acids. The CDR3 sequence is CAVEERPPTDTQYF. CDR3 in DNA: TGTGCCGTTGAGGAGCGACCCCCCACAGATACGCAGTATTTT.

The chain couples TRBV5-8 to TRBJ1-5; D gene uncertain. The germline CDR1 and CDR2 sequences are SGHTS and YDEGEE. Trimming stripped 4 bases from V and 15 bases from J, with 5 bases between. This CDR3 comprises 8 residues. The CDR3 DNA sequence: TGTGCCAGCAGCCCCATGCATTTT. This gives the protein CASSPMHF.

The J gene is TRBJ1-3, the V gene TRBV6-6; 8 bases align to TRBD1. Germline CDR1 is MNHNY and CDR2 is SVGAGI (reference sequence). This CDR3 spans 13 amino acids. With V trimmed by 4 bases and J by 4 bases, 0 bases remained unmatched. The CDR3 loop is CASSWDRGNTIYF. The CDR3 DNA reads as TGTGCCAGCAGTTGGGACAGGGGAAACACCATATATTTT.